This T cell receptor (beta chain) was sequenced during a study of early stage breast cancer tumors. About the research overall: Most invasive tumors, about 75% of the 16, were ER+/PR+/HER2-. Among around twelve ER+/PR+/HER2- tumors, eight were ductal, four lobular. Findings of the study overall: In most of the 16 patients, blood comparison separated tumor from normal breast. Enriched TCRB sequences shared across patients were mostly commonly generated sequences.

The germline V gene has CDR1 SGHNT and CDR2 YYREEE (reference sequence). CDR3 size: 14 residues. Trimming removed 4 bases from V and 3 bases from J, with 13 bases in between. This clone was seen only a few times. No antigen is known for it. The method was immunoSEQ multiplex PCR; TCRdb's version includes in-frame clones alone and lacks a portion of them. The sample lists under 30,000 clones; roughly two thirds were seen once. The V call is TRBV5-4, the J call TRBJ1-1; D gene uncertain. The receptor comes from a person between 45 and 65 years old with breast cancer. The specimen was blood. Written as DNA, the CDR3 is TGTGCCAGCAGCGCGGTGGGGTCTGACACTGAAGCTTTCTTT. This translates into CASSAVGSDTEAFF.